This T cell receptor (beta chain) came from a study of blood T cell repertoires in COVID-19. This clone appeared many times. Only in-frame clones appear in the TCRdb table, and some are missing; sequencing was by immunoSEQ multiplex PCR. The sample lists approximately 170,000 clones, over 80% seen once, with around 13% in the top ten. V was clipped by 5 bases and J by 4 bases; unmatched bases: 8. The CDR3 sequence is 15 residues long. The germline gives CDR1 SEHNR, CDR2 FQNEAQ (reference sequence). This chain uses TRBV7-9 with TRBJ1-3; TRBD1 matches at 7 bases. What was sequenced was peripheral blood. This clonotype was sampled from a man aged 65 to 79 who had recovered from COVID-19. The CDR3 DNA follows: TGTGCCAGCAGCGGAACCGGGACAGAAGGAAACACCATATATTTT. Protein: CASSGTGTEGNTIYF.